The 24 T cell receptor beta chains reported below all come from one sample, sequenced in a study of vaccination and CD4 T cells after COVID-19. The sample's treatment: roughly 10-day PBMC culture with coronavirus spike peptide pools or control peptides (ViraFEST assay). Their antigen targets remain unknown. CD4+ T cells that had been cultured provided DNA sequenced with the Oncomine TCR Beta short-read assay. Using its own MiXCR run on the PCR reads, TCRdb lists one record per CDR3 protein. The repertoire has about 21,000 distinct CDR3 sequences, 62% of them found once; the top ten carry 20% to 25%. The sample was CD4+ T cells from blood, cultured in vitro, taken before SARS-CoV-2 vaccination. These receptors came from a human donor who received a COVID-19 vaccine.

The chain joins TRBV20-1 to TRBJ2-7; 11 positions match TRBD1. Looked up from germline, CDR1 is DFQATT and CDR2 is SNEGSKA (reference sequence). This CDR3 has 13 residues. V was clipped by 5 bases and J by 6 bases; unmatched bases: 6. CDR3 DNA: TGCAGTGCTGGACAGGGGGCAGGGGGCGAGCAGTACTTC. Translating it yields CSAGQGAGGEQYF.

The chain joins TRBV7-9 to TRBJ1-1; D unclear. V was cut by 5 bases and J by 1 base, with 17 bases left in between. The CDR3 totals 16 residues. Germline CDR1 and CDR2: SEHNR and FQNEAQ (reference sequence). CDR3 sequence (DNA): TGTGCCAGCAGCGAGGTTGGTGGGCTATCGAACACTGAAGCTTTCTTT. Translating it yields CASSEVGGLSNTEAFF. The variable domain in full, completed from reference TRBV7-9 and TRBJ1-1, reads DTGVSQNPRHKITKRGQNVTFRCDPISEHNRLYWYRQTLGQGPEFLTYFQNEAQLEKSRLLSDRFSAERPKGSFSTLEIQRTEQGDSAMYLCASSEVGGLSNTEAFFGQGTRLTVV.

The V call is TRBV24-1, the J call TRBJ2-2; 9 bases agree with TRBD2. Germline V gene data show CDR1 as KGHDR and CDR2 as SFDVKD. CDR3 length: 15 residues. V shed 6 bases, J shed 7 bases, and the junction held 8 bases outside the gene matches. The CDR3 reads CATSRGGGAFGELFF. The CDR3 DNA reads as TGTGCCACCAGTCGTGGCGGGGGGGCGTTCGGGGAGCTGTTTTTT.

The table lists this clonotype with a few counts. V gene TRBV20-1 combines with J gene TRBJ2-4, with TRBD1 as a possible D gene (6 bases). The CDR3 is 14 residues long. V lost 6 bases to trimming and J lost 2 bases, with 14 bases between them. Germline CDR1 is DFQATT and CDR2 is SNEGSKA (reference sequence). The chain's CDR3 is CSAQQGPPKNIQYF. CDR3 coding DNA: TGCAGTGCCCAACAGGGACCCCCCAAAAACATTCAGTACTTC.

The chain combines TRBV7-3 with TRBJ2-2; D is possibly TRBD1 (7 bases). Trimming took off 5 bases at V and 3 bases at J, with 16 bases between the two ends. Germline V gives CDR1 SGHTA, CDR2 FQGTGA. This CDR3 region has 16 residues. For the CDR3, the DNA is TGTGCCAGCAGCCCGCAGGGGGGTCGGGACACCGGGGAGCTGTTTTTT. This codes for CASSPQGGRDTGELFF.

This clonotype has just a few counts. The gene calls are TRBV30 and TRBJ2-3; D is uncertain. Trimming took 3 bases from V and 3 from J, leaving 10 bases between them. The CDR3 covers 13 residues. The germline CDR1 and CDR2 sequences are GTSNPN and SVGIG (reference sequence). The CDR3 DNA is TGTGCCTGGAGCCTGGGTTTAACAGATACGCAGTATTTT. It encodes CAWSLGLTDTQYF.

This clonotype was seen more than once but under ten times. The rearrangement links TRBV7-2 to TRBJ2-2; D ambiguous. Germline CDR1 reads SGHTA; CDR2 reads FQGNSA. Trimming shortened V by 3 bases and J by 4 bases, and 9 bases separated the two germline ends. The CDR3 consists of 14 residues. The CDR3 DNA reads as TGTGCCAGCAGCTTGGGCAGAGGCACCGGGGAGCTGTTTTTT. It is translated as CASSLGRGTGELFF.

The V gene is TRBV15, the J gene TRBJ1-3; D is unresolved. From germline, CDR1 is LNHNV and CDR2 YYDKDF (reference sequence). This CDR3 has 15 amino acids. V was pared by 0 bases and J by 1 base, with 7 bases between. This CDR3 reads CATSRDPPSGNTIYF. CDR3 nucleotides: TGTGCCACCAGCAGAGATCCTCCTTCTGGAAACACCATATATTTT.

The CDR3 here is CATSRDIAGGYLDTQYF. In DNA form, the CDR3 reads TGTGCCACCAGCAGAGATATAGCGGGGGGATACCTAGATACGCAGTATTTT. The chain combines TRBV15 with TRBJ2-3, with TRBD2 identical over 10 bases. V was clipped by 0 bases and J by 5 bases; unmatched bases: 8. This CDR3 spans 17 amino acids. Looked up from germline, CDR1 is LNHNV and CDR2 is YYDKDF (reference sequence).

The gene calls are TRBV7-2 and TRBJ2-5; no firm D call. The length of the CDR3 is 13 residues. Trimming took off 1 base at V and 4 bases at J, with 7 bases between the two ends. The germline V gene has CDR1 SGHTA and CDR2 FQGNSA. The CDR3 here is CASSLGFRETQYF. CDR3 DNA: TGTGCCAGCAGCTTAGGATTCAGAGAGACCCAGTACTTC.

The V gene is TRBV12-3 or TRBV12-4, the J gene TRBJ1-5, with D tentatively TRBD1 (5 bases). The ends were cut back, 7 bases at V and 2 bases at J, with 12 bases in the middle. This CDR3 is built from 14 residues. CDR3 coding DNA: TGTGCCAGCACCCAAGGGGTGGGCAATCAGCCCCAGCATTTT. Protein product: CASTQGVGNQPQHF.

This clonotype has a handful of counts. The chain links TRBV6-1 to TRBJ2-1, with D unresolved. In germline, CDR1 is MNHNS, CDR2 SASEGT. V was shortened by 6 bases and J by 9 bases, with 18 bases between the two germline ends. CDR3 length: 14 residues. CDR3 in amino acids: CASRSPGPRGEQFF. The CDR3 DNA follows: TGTGCCAGCAGGTCCCCCGGACCCCGCGGTGAGCAGTTCTTC.

This chain joins TRBV25-1 and TRBJ1-1; TRBD1 matches 7 bases. V shed 0 bases and J 0 bases; nucleotides not matched to a gene: 7. Germline assignment: CDR1 MGHDK and CDR2 SYGVNS. The CDR3 is 17 residues long. The CDR3 DNA reads TGTGCCAGCAGTGAATACAGGGGGGGCGTAATGAACACTGAAGCTTTCTTT. Translation: CASSEYRGGVMNTEAFF. The variable domain in full, completed from reference TRBV25-1 and TRBJ1-1, reads EADIYQTPRYLVIGTGKKITLECSQTMGHDKMYWYQQDPGMELHLIHYSYGVNSTEKGDLSSESTVSRIRTEHFPLTLESARPSHTSQYLCASSEYRGGVMNTEAFFGQGTRLTVV.

Concerning this clonotype: Compared with germline, one end of the junction differs, possibly owing to a read error. The chain has TRBV5-3 and TRBJ1-2; tentative D call: TRBD1 (5 bases). TRBV5-3 is an open reading frame, and its role is uncertain. The CDR3 runs to 13 residues. In DNA, the CDR3 is TGTGCCAGCAGCTTCTTCAGGGCAGGAGGCTACACCTTC. The encoded protein is CASSFFRAGGYTF.

This clonotype was counted only a few times. The rearrangement joins TRBV6-5 to TRBJ1-5; D remains unclear. V was pared by 0 bases and J by 4 bases, with 10 bases between. CDR1 MNHEY and CDR2 SVGAGI come from the germline V gene. The CDR3 extends over 15 amino acids. CDR3 sequence: CASSYSNAENQPQHF. The CDR3 bases are TGTGCCAGCAGTTACTCGAATGCAGAAAATCAGCCCCAGCATTTT.

This chain uses TRBV5-8 with TRBJ1-2, with TRBD1 matching 8 bases. Germline V CDR1 and CDR2: SGHTS, YDEGEE. This CDR3 has 16 amino acids. V was pared by 1 base and J by 1 base, with 6 bases of the junction left unmatched. CDR3 sequence reads: CASSLYGQGDNYGYTF. The DNA for the CDR3 is TGTGCCAGCAGCTTGTACGGACAGGGAGATAACTATGGCTACACCTTC.

This clonotype was counted between two and nine times. The chain recombines TRBV7-9 with TRBJ2-3, with 9 bases matching TRBD2. The CDR3 has 19 residues. The V segment lost 5 bases and the J segment 3 bases; nucleotides outside the gene matches: 18. Germline values: CDR1 SEHNR, CDR2 FQNEAQ (reference sequence). Here the CDR3 reads CASSTRRGGESTATDTQYF. For the CDR3, the DNA is TGTGCCAGCAGCACTCGGCGGGGGGGCGAGTCTACAGCAACAGATACGCAGTATTTT.

V and J are TRBV20-1 and TRBJ2-7; TRBD1 aligns across 10 bases. This CDR3 is 14 amino acids long. The germline gives CDR1 DFQATT, CDR2 SNEGSKA (reference sequence). The V gene end was trimmed by 3 bases and the J gene end by 0 bases; junction bases not matched to a gene: 2. For the CDR3, the DNA is TGCAGTGCTAGGGGACAGGGGTACTCCTACGAGCAGTACTTC. Amino acid sequence: CSARGQGYSYEQYF.

The V and J genes are TRBV20-1 and TRBJ1-2; D unresolved. The germline V gene has CDR1 DFQATT and CDR2 SNEGSKA (reference sequence). The CDR3 is made up of 15 amino acids. Between the trimmed V and J ends, which lost 2 bases and 2 bases, there was a span of 15 bases. CDR3 protein: CSARFREPGNYGYTF. The CDR3 nucleotides read TGCAGTGCTAGATTCCGGGAGCCGGGCAACTATGGCTACACCTTC.

The V and J genes are TRBV4-2 and TRBJ2-1; 8 bases line up with TRBD2. V shed 0 bases, J shed 7 bases, and the junction held 14 bases outside the gene matches. Germline CDR1 and CDR2: LGHNA and YNFKEQ. CDR3 length equals 18 residues. DNA for the CDR3: TGTGCCAGCAGCCAAGATCGTTTTAGCGGGACTAGGTCTAATGAGCAGTTCTTC. This codes for CASSQDRFSGTRSNEQFF.

V gene TRBV14 combines with J gene TRBJ1-2, with a tentative D call TRBD1 (5 bases). V shed 4 bases and J shed 7 bases, with 19 bases lying between them. Germline CDR1 is SGHDN and CDR2 is FVKESK. The CDR3 has 15 residues. The CDR3 DNA reads TGTGCCAGCAGCCCGACTCCGGGACTGAGGGGTGGCTACACCTTC. This codes for CASSPTPGLRGGYTF.

This chain uses TRBV7-9 with TRBJ2-7; tentatively, D is TRBD1 or TRBD2 (5 bases each). This CDR3 spans 15 amino acids. CDR1 and CDR2 from the germline V gene are SEHNR and FQNEAQ (reference sequence). The V end lost 5 bases, the J end lost 0 bases, and 14 bases lay between the germline ends. DNA of the CDR3: TGTGCCAGCAGCAACCCTGGGACCAGCTCCTACGAGCAGTACTTC. Protein product: CASSNPGTSSYEQYF.

The genes are TRBV6-1 and TRBJ1-5; 8 nucleotides agree with TRBD1. The germline V gene encodes CDR1 MNHNS and CDR2 SASEGT. V was pared by 6 bases and J by 4 bases, with 8 bases of the junction left unmatched. CDR3 length equals 15 residues. As DNA, the CDR3 is TGTGCCAGCAGCCCCGGACAGGGAGGTAATCAGCCCCAGCATTTT. Its translation is CASSPGQGGNQPQHF.

The chain carries TRBV10-3 and TRBJ2-4; the D is unclear. The length of the CDR3 is 15 residues. CDR1 and CDR2 from the germline V gene are ENHRY and SYGVKD. V was pared by 11 bases and J by 5 bases, with 22 bases between. The CDR3 DNA sequence: TGTGCCTTTCACGTAGGTGCCCAATCCCAAAACATTCAGTACTTC. It is translated as CAFHVGAQSQNIQYF.